This T cell receptor beta chain is from a study of Ad26.COV2.S vaccination and SARS-CoV-2 variants. Study summary: Dosing was one shot or two shots 56 days apart.

Overall study results and limits: Ad26.COV2.S recipients had broader spike-specific TCRs (P = 0.0014).

The treatment denotes: 19 received Ad26.COV2.S at low or high dose, single or two shots; roughly five received placebo; per-sample allocation not given. The investigators took samples on day 63 after the first vaccine or placebo injection. This person who donated was an adult of 18-55 years in Boston. The administered vaccine (an Ad26 vector) expressed Wuhan-strain SARS-CoV-2 spike. The CDR3 runs 14 residues. CDR1 and CDR2 (germline): LGHDT, YNNKEL (reference sequence). V was clipped by 5 bases and J by 3 bases; unmatched bases: 3. Data came from immunoSEQ multiplex PCR; TCRdb stores just in-frame clones and leaves some out. The data show 200,000 to 300,000 clones, approximately 88% seen once. In regard to this clone: Its antigen is currently unknown.

The chain has TRBV3-1 (or the pseudogene TRBV3-2) and TRBJ2-7; 11 positions match TRBD2. The TCR was taken from a person between 18 and 59 years old who received the Ad26.COV2.S COVID-19 vaccine or a placebo. The source material was peripheral blood, sampled in a trial of Ad26.COV2.S vaccine versus placebo. CDR3 amino acids: CASSTGLAVYEQYF. In nucleotides, the CDR3 is TGTGCCAGCAGCACGGGACTAGCGGTCTACGAGCAGTACTTC.